Listed below are T cell receptor beta chains from one sample, sequenced in a study of Graves' ophthalmopathy and Graves' hyperthyroidism. TCRdb ran MiXCR on the multiplex PCR reads and lists one entry per CDR3 protein. The sample lists 300,000 or so distinct CDR3 sequences, roughly 15% seen once, with 12% in the top ten. What was sequenced was peripheral blood. These receptors all stem from an adult man with Graves' ophthalmopathy. The CDR3 runs from the conserved cysteine through the conserved F or W. D genes are given only for firm matches. A row's size may be missing; if present it is once, few, many or a size class.

-	TRBV28	-	TRBJ1-1	CASTRSRGAMGTEAFF	TGTGCCAGCACTCGGTCTCGCGGGGCGATGGGGACTGAAGCTTTCTTT
many	TRBV6-1	-	TRBJ2-7	CASHPALTKSYYEQYF	TGTGCCAGCCATCCGGCTTTGACAAAATCCTACTACGAGCAGTACTTC
-	TRBV12-3/TRBV12-4	TRBD2	TRBJ2-5	CASSLAGHETQYF	TGTGCCAGCAGTCTAGCGGGACACGAGACCCAGTACTTC
-	TRBV15	TRBD2	TRBJ2-5	CATSLAGEAETQYF	TGTGCCACCAGCCTAGCGGGAGAGGCGGAGACCCAGTACTTC
many	TRBV7-8	-	TRBJ2-5	CASSLVRGKETQYF	TGTGCCAGCAGCTTAGTCAGGGGCAAAGAGACCCAGTACTTC
many	TRBV12-3/TRBV12-4	TRBD2	TRBJ2-7	CASRSGGARVNEQYF	TGTGCCAGCAGGTCGGGGGGGGCCCGTGTAAACGAGCAGTACTTC
-	TRBV27	-	TRBJ2-7	CASSLGIGAVYEQYF	TGTGCCAGCAGTTTAGGCATTGGGGCGGTCTACGAGCAGTACTTC
once	TRBV28	-	TRBJ1-1	CASRDQAGDTEAFF	TGTGCCAGCAGGGATCAAGCGGGGGACACTGAAGCTTTCTTT
-	TRBV5-1	TRBD1	TRBJ1-1	CASSSGTAWTNTEAFF	TGCGCCAGCAGCTCCGGGACAGCCTGGACAAACACTGAAGCTTTCTTT
few	TRBV18	-	TRBJ2-7	CASSPETGSYEQYF	TGTGCCAGCTCCCCCGAGACTGGTTCCTACGAGCAGTACTTC
-	TRBV15	-	TRBJ1-2	CATRPWGTRYGYTF	TGTGCCACCCGCCCTTGGGGAACCAGATATGGCTACACCTTC